The 7 T cell receptor beta chains below all came from one sample that was sequenced in a study of T cell repertoires in cytomegalovirus infection (dated by TCRdb to the late 2010s). These receptors' targets are unknown. The treatment or condition label corresponds to: in vitro stimulation with specific CMV peptide epitopes to enrich CMV-specific T cells. The instrument was an Illumina HiSeq 1500. TCRdb passed the public sequencing reads through fastp at Q25 and MiXCR, retaining productive beta sequences. Entries that share a CDR3 protein sequence are merged under the most common genes and DNA. The sample table records around 570,000 distinct CDR3 sequences; 35% to 50% of these occur just once. The top ten clones comprise over 45% of the sample. Material: cultured PBMCs, obtained from culture after CMV antigen stimulation. These TCRs come from a human donor in good health (CMV status not recorded). Some clones in this sample may be carry-over from other donors' samples.

This clonotype was detected a few times. The genes are TRBV7-2 and TRBJ2-5; D might be TRBD2 (6 bases). The CDR3 has 13 amino acids. Germline V gene sequence: CDR1 SGHTA, CDR2 FQGNSA. With 4 bases removed from V and 5 bases from J, the gap between germline ends came to 11 bases. The CDR3 region is CASSSQGGETQYF. In DNA, the CDR3 is TGTGCCAGCAGCTCGCAGGGAGGCGAGACCCAGTACTTC.

This clonotype was seen a few times. V is TRBV7-2 and J is TRBJ2-5; D is uncertain. Trimming stripped 1 base from V and 1 base from J, with 13 bases between. Per germline, CDR1 SGHTA and CDR2 FQGNSA. The CDR3 is 16 amino acids. The CDR3 nucleotides read TGTGCCAGCAGCTTAGTAGGTGAACCGACCCAAGAGACCCAGTACTTC. It codes for CASSLVGEPTQETQYF. Drawing the rest from reference TRBV7-2 and TRBJ2-5, the complete variable domain is GAGVSQSPSNKVTEKGKDVELRCDPISGHTALYWYRQSLGQGLEFLIYFQGNSAPDKSGLPSDRFSAERTGGSVSTLTIQRTQQEDSAVYLCASSLVGEPTQETQYFGPGTRLLVL.

The V gene is TRBV11-2, the J gene TRBJ2-3, with a weak D call TRBD1 (6 bases). Germline V lookup: CDR1 SGHAT, CDR2 FQNNGV. V shed 4 bases and J shed 1 base, with 18 bases lying between them. This CDR3 region has 17 residues. The CDR3 is CASSWTEPSGGTDTQYF. CDR3 in DNA: TGTGCCAGCAGCTGGACAGAGCCTTCTGGGGGCACAGATACGCAGTATTTT.

In its sample, this clonotype was seen a few times. This chain links TRBV7-2 with TRBJ1-3; D might be TRBD1 (5 bases). V was clipped by 6 bases and J by 1 base, with 25 bases between them. The germline V gene encodes CDR1 SGHTA and CDR2 FQGNSA. The CDR3 has 19 amino acids. The CDR3 bases are TGTGCCAGCAGTCCAAAGGGGCAGGGACTGGGTGTGTCTGGAAACACCATATATTTT. It yields the protein CASSPKGQGLGVSGNTIYF.

The chain has TRBV6-2 or TRBV6-3 and TRBJ1-1, with D possibly matching TRBD1 (5 bases). Deletions cut 2 bases from V and 10 bases from J, with 11 bases between. Germline V gene data show CDR1 as MNHEY and CDR2 as SVGEGT. This CDR3 is 12 amino acids long. The CDR3 spells CASSYGTRGAFF. In nucleotides, the CDR3 is TGTGCCAGCAGTTACGGGACCCGAGGAGCTTTCTTT.

The V gene is TRBV12-3 or TRBV12-4, the J gene TRBJ1-5, with no clear D. V was trimmed by 6 bases and J by 3 bases, leaving 12 bases between them. CDR3 length: 14 residues. The CDR3 protein is CASRIPSDNQPQHF. CDR3 sequence (DNA): TGTGCCAGCAGAATACCCTCGGACAATCAGCCCCAGCATTTT.

This clonotype was detected a few times. Written as DNA, the CDR3 is TGTGCCATCCCGACTAGCGGGACTCCCGGGGAGCTGTTTTTT. It codes for CAIPTSGTPGELFF. This chain uses TRBV7-9 with TRBJ2-2, with 11 bases identical to TRBD2. Germline values: CDR1 SEHNR, CDR2 FQNEAQ (reference sequence). The CDR3 consists of 14 residues. Losses at the gene ends were 10 bases for V and 6 bases for J; bases not matched to a gene: 7.